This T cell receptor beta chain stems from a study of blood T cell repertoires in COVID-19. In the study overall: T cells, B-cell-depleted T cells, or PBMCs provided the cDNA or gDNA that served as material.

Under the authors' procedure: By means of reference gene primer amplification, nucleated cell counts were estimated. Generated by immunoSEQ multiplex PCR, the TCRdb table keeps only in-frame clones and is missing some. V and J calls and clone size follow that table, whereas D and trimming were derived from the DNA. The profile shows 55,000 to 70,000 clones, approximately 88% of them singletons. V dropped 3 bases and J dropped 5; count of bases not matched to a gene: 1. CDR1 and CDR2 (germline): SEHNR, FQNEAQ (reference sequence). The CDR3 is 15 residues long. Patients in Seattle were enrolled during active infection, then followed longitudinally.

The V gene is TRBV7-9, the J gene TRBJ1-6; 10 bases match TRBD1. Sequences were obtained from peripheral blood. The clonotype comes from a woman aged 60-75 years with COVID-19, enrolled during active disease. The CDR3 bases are TGTGCCAGCAGCTTGGGACAGGGGAATAATTCACCCCTCCACTTT. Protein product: CASSLGQGNNSPLHF. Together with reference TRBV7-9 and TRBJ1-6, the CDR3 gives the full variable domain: DTGVSQNPRHKITKRGQNVTFRCDPISEHNRLYWYRQTLGQGPEFLTYFQNEAQLEKSRLLSDRFSAERPKGSFSTLEIQRTEQGDSAMYLCASSLGQGNNSPLHFGNGTRLTVT.